These 19 T cell receptor beta chains were all obtained from the same sample, sequenced in a study of T cell repertoires in cytomegalovirus infection. TCRdb itself ran the reads through MiXCR, one entry per CDR3 protein. The sample has over 150,000 distinct CDR3 sequences, 17% seen once. Source material: CD8+ T cells from PBMCs. These TCRs come from a human donor in good health (CMV status not recorded). Some clones in this sample may be carry-over from other donors' samples.

This clonotype was detected a few times. This sequence joins TRBV14 and TRBJ1-6; D is possibly TRBD1 (6 bases). The germline CDR1 and CDR2 sequences are SGHDN and FVKESK. This CDR3 comprises 15 residues. Trimming removed 3 bases at V and 10 bases at J, with 16 bases between. This chain's CDR3 is CASSHFRGSGSPLHF. The CDR3 nucleotides read TGTGCCAGCAGCCATTTCAGGGGCTCTGGATCACCCCTCCACTTT.

This sequence joins TRBV6-4 and TRBJ1-2; no firm D call. Deletions cut 1 base from V and 4 bases from J, with 7 bases between. Per germline, CDR1 MRHNA and CDR2 SNTAGT. CDR3 length equals 13 residues. The CDR3 region has the DNA TGTGCCAGCAGTGACTGGGTATTCTATGGCTACACCTTC. It specifies CASSDWVFYGYTF.

This rearrangement joins TRBV7-2 to TRBJ2-3, with TRBD2 matching over 9 bases. V trimming: 8 bases; J trimming: 14 bases; junction bases outside the gene matches: 17. The CDR3 loop spans 14 amino acids. Looked up from germline, CDR1 is SGHTA and CDR2 is FQGNSA. In DNA, the CDR3 is TGTGCCAGCCGACCCGAGCGGGGGGCTCGCCAGGGGTATTTT. Its protein product is CASRPERGARQGYF.

The genes are TRBV6-5 and TRBJ1-1; D is uncertain. Trimming took 1 base from V and 5 from J, leaving 8 bases between them. The CDR3 has 13 residues. Germline-derived CDR1 and CDR2 are MNHEY and SVGAGI. The CDR3 loop is CASSYFPGTEAFF. In nucleotides, the CDR3 is TGTGCCAGCAGTTACTTTCCGGGAACTGAAGCTTTCTTT.

The chain recombines TRBV9 with TRBJ1-1; D remains unclear. Germline CDR1 reads SGDLS; CDR2 reads YYNGEE. This CDR3 contains 15 residues. Trimming stripped 4 bases from V and 0 bases from J, with 13 bases between. The DNA for the CDR3 is TGTGCCAGCAGCCCGGAATCTCACATGAACACTGAAGCTTTCTTT. Translating gives CASSPESHMNTEAFF.

The V and J genes are TRBV6-5 and TRBJ2-2; TRBD2 aligns across 9 bases. This CDR3 has 17 residues. Germline V CDR1 and CDR2: MNHEY, SVGAGI. The junction had 8 bases not matched to a gene; V was cut back by 2 bases and J by 4 bases. The DNA of the CDR3 is TGTGCCAGCAGTTACATGGGCGGGGGGGCCGGCACCGGGGAGCTGTTTTTT. This gives the protein CASSYMGGGAGTGELFF.

This clonotype was detected only a few times. The chain uses TRBV4-3 and TRBJ1-2, with D perhaps TRBD1 (5 bases). The CDR3 has 18 amino acids. V shed 0 bases and J shed 9 bases, with 26 bases lying between them. Looked up from germline, CDR1 is LGHNA and CDR2 is YSLEER. CDR3 residues: CASSQDWGYTSGGYSYTF. The CDR3 DNA sequence: TGCGCCAGCAGCCAAGATTGGGGGTACACCAGCGGGGGGTATAGCTACACCTTC.

This clonotype was detected a few times. The rearrangement uses TRBV28 and TRBJ2-5; tentative D call: TRBD1 (6 bases). V dropped 5 bases and J dropped 10 bases, with 23 bases sitting between them. The CDR3 is 15 residues long. Germline CDR1 and CDR2: MDHEN and SYDVKM. The CDR3 protein is CASSLPGTPDGSQYF. In DNA, the CDR3 is TGTGCCAGCAGTCTCCCCGGGACACCCGATGGGAGCCAGTACTTC.

V and J are TRBV4-1 and TRBJ2-7; D remains ambiguous. The germline V and J ends were trimmed by 2 bases and 2 bases, with 7 bases remaining between them. Germline values: CDR1 MGHRA, CDR2 YSYEKL. The CDR3 has 13 amino acids. The CDR3 loop reads CASSQRQAYEQYF. DNA for the CDR3: TGCGCCAGCAGCCAAAGACAAGCCTACGAGCAGTACTTC.

V and J are TRBV25-1 and TRBJ2-7; D might be TRBD1 or TRBD2, each matching 6 bases. V shed 7 bases and J shed 3 bases, with 13 bases lying between them. Germline CDR1 is MGHDK and CDR2 is SYGVNS. This CDR3 is built from 13 residues. CDR3 sequence: CASTGRGHYEQYF. The CDR3 region has the DNA TGTGCCAGCACGGGACGGGGGCACTACGAGCAGTACTTC.

This clonotype was seen a handful of times. This chain joins TRBV7-9 and TRBJ1-1; 9 nucleotides match TRBD1. Germline loops: CDR1 SEHNR, CDR2 FQNEAQ (reference sequence). The CDR3 loop spans 16 amino acids. Trimming at V came to 0 bases and at J to 0 bases, leaving 2 bases not matched to a gene. The CDR3 region has the DNA TGTGCCAGCAGCTTAGCGGGACAGGGTATGAACACTGAAGCTTTCTTT. Its translation: CASSLAGQGMNTEAFF. The full variable domain, completed using reference TRBV7-9 and TRBJ1-1, is DTGVSQNPRHKITKRGQNVTFRCDPISEHNRLYWYRQTLGQGPEFLTYFQNEAQLEKSRLLSDRFSAERPKGSFSTLEIQRTEQGDSAMYLCASSLAGQGMNTEAFFGQGTRLTVV.

The CDR3 sequence: CASSFDSSNQPQHF. CDR3 DNA: TGTGCCAGCAGCTTCGATAGCAGCAATCAGCCCCAGCATTTT. The V call is TRBV7-8, the J call TRBJ1-5; D unclear. V lost 3 bases, J lost 1 base, and 7 bases lay in between. The CDR3 is made up of 14 amino acids. Looked up from germline, CDR1 is SGHVS and CDR2 is FQNEAQ.

CDR3 sequence: CASSLFGPATQETQYF. CDR3 sequence (DNA): TGTGCCAGCAGTTTATTTGGCCCCGCGACACAAGAGACCCAGTACTTC. This chain uses TRBV6-2 or TRBV6-3 with TRBJ2-5; D not resolved. Between the trimmed V and J ends, which lost 4 bases and 2 bases, there was a span of 17 bases. The CDR3 spans 16 residues. The V gene's germline CDR1 is MNHEY and CDR2 SVGEGT.

This clonotype turned up a few times. The genes are TRBV20-1 and TRBJ1-5, with 10 bases identical to TRBD1. The V and J ends lost 3 bases and 6 bases, in that order; junction bases with no gene match: 8. The CDR3 runs to 15 residues. The germline CDR1 and CDR2 sequences are DFQATT and SNEGSKA (reference sequence). CDR3 bases: TGCAGTGCTAGGGACAGGGGGTCTTTAATTCAGCCCCAGCATTTT. Protein product: CSARDRGSLIQPQHF.

This clonotype was picked up a small number of times. The CDR3, as DNA: TGTGCCAGTAGTATATCCGGGAACTATGGCTACACCTTC. Translated: CASSISGNYGYTF. The chain couples TRBV19 to TRBJ1-2, with no clear D. This CDR3 contains 13 residues. The germline V and J ends were trimmed by 2 bases and 2 bases, with 6 bases remaining between them. Germline CDR1 is LNHDA and CDR2 is SQIVND (reference sequence).

This clonotype was picked up many times. The chain links TRBV7-8 to TRBJ2-2; TRBD2 matches 7 bases. V shed 4 bases and J 1 base; nucleotides not matched to a gene: 0. Per the germline V gene, CDR1 is SGHVS and CDR2 is FQNEAQ. This CDR3 is 14 amino acids long. The DNA for the CDR3 is TGTGCCAGCAGCTGGGGGGGGAACACCGGGGAGCTGTTTTTT. It is translated as CASSWGGNTGELFF. Combining the CDR3 with reference TRBV7-8 and TRBJ2-2 gives the whole variable domain GAGVSQSPRYKVAKRGQDVALRCDPISGHVSLFWYQQALGQGPEFLTYFQNEAQLDKSGLPSDRFFAERPEGSVSTLKIQRTQQEDSAVYLCASSWGGNTGELFFGEGSRLTVL.

There are a few counts of this clonotype. The junction does not match germline at one end; this may be a read error. The V and J genes are TRBV7-2 and TRBJ1-3; 7 bases line up with TRBD1. The CDR3 length is 12 residues. Germline V gene sequence: CDR1 SGHTA, CDR2 FQGNSA. CDR3 sequence (DNA): TGTGCCAGCAGCGCCGACGGGACAGCCGGGGATTTT. It specifies CASSADGTAGDF. Full variable domain (rest looked up from reference TRBV7-2 and TRBJ1-3): GAGVSQSPSNKVTEKGKDVELRCDPISGHTALYWYRQSLGQGLEFLIYFQGNSAPDKSGLPSDRFSAERTGGSVSTLTIQRTQQEDSAVYLCASSADGTAGDFGEGSWLTVV.

V gene TRBV4-1 combines with J gene TRBJ1-2, with D maybe TRBD1 (5 bases). Trimming shortened V by 0 bases and J by 8 bases, and 19 bases separated the two germline ends. This CDR3 region has 16 residues. Germline values: CDR1 MGHRA, CDR2 YSYEKL. In nucleotides, the CDR3 is TGCGCCAGCAGCCAAGATAAGACAGAAATTATTCCCGGCTACACCTTC. Its protein is CASSQDKTEIIPGYTF.

In this sample, this clonotype turned up a few times. The chain links TRBV5-6 to TRBJ1-6, with D hard to call. The CDR3 has 14 amino acids. The V end lost 4 bases, the J end lost 9 bases, and 14 bases lay between the germline ends. The germline gives CDR1 SGHDT, CDR2 YYEEEE. CDR3 sequence: CASSRARGGSPLHF. Here the CDR3 DNA reads TGTGCCAGCAGCCGGGCCCGAGGTGGTTCACCCCTCCACTTT. Based on the CDR3 plus reference TRBV5-6 and TRBJ1-6, the full variable domain is DAGVTQSPTHLIKTRGQQVTLRCSPKSGHDTVSWYQQALGQGPQFIFQYYEEEERQRGNFPDRFSGHQFPNYSSELNVNALLLGDSALYLCASSRARGGSPLHFGNGTRLTVT.